These T cell receptor beta chains were read from a single sample in a study of cytomegalovirus exposure and HLA in healthy donors. The data were produced by immunoSEQ multiplex PCR, yet TCRdb's version contains in-frame clones alone and is incomplete. The sample lists 130,000 or so clones, approximately 90% occurring once. The sequenced sample consisted of PBMCs. These receptors were collected from a woman under 30 in good health and CMV-seronegative. The CDR3 runs from the conserved cysteine through the conserved F or W. The D gene is left open where the match is weak. Size values are once, few and many counts, or a class for expanded clones, and some rows have none.

CDR3 length | D gene | clone size | J gene | V gene | CDR3 DNA | CDR3 protein
15 | TRBD1 | NA | TRBJ2-1 | TRBV5-1 | TGCGCCAGCAGCCCGGGACAGGGGACCTACAATGAGCAGTTCTTC | CASSPGQGTYNEQFF
14 | NA | once | TRBJ1-5 | TRBV9 | TGTGCCAGCAGCGTAGGCGGCAGTGAGGGGCCCCAGCATTTT | CASSVGGSEGPQHF
14 | TRBD1 | NA | TRBJ1-3 | TRBV7-9 | TGTGCCAGCAGCTCAGGGGGAACTGGAAACACCATATATTTT | CASSSGGTGNTIYF
16 | NA | NA | TRBJ1-1 | TRBV28 | TGTGCCAGCAGTTTAAAGCCGGGGATCGGGAACACTGAAGCTTTCTTT | CASSLKPGIGNTEAFF
21 | TRBD1 | NA | TRBJ2-1 | TRBV9 | TGTGCCAGCAGCGTAGAGGGGCAAGGGACAGGGTGGTACGTCTCCTACAATGAGCAGTTCTTC | CASSVEGQGTGWYVSYNEQFF
18 | TRBD2 | NA | TRBJ2-3 | TRBV13 | TGTGCCAGCAGCTCAGGGACTAGCGGGAAGTGGGGCACAGATACGCAGTATTTT | CASSSGTSGKWGTDTQYF
16 | TRBD2 | NA | TRBJ2-5 | TRBV2 | TGTGCCAGCAGTGCCCCGGAGCTAGCGGGGGAAGAGACCCAGTACTTC | CASSAPELAGEETQYF
18 | TRBD2 | once | TRBJ2-1 | TRBV11-2 | TGTGCCAGCAGCTTAGGGGTGGCGGGCGGGGGGTCCTACAATGAGCAGTTCTTC | CASSLGVAGGGSYNEQFF
15 | TRBD1 | NA | TRBJ2-3 | TRBV9 | TGTGCCAGCAGCGCCTCGGACAGGGGGCGAGATACGCAGTATTTT | CASSASDRGRDTQYF
18 | TRBD2 | NA | TRBJ2-1 | TRBV13 | TGTGCCAGCAGCTTAGGACTAGCGGGGACGATTTCCTACAATGAGCAGTTCTTC | CASSLGLAGTISYNEQFF
13 | TRBD1 | NA | TRBJ1-1 | TRBV29-1 | TGCAGCTCTGAGGGACAGACCAACACTGAAGCTTTCTTT | CSSEGQTNTEAFF